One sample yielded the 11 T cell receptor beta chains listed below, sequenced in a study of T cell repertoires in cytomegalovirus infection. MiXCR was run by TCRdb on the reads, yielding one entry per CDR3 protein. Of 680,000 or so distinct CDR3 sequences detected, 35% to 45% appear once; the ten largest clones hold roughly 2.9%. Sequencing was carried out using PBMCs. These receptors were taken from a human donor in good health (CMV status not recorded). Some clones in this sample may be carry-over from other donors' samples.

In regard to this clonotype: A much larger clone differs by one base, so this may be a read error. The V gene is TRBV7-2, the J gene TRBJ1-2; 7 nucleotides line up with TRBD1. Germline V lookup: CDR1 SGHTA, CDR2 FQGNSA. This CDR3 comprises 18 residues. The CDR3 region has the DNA TGTGCCAGCAGCTTAGCCGGGTACAAAGACAGGGCTAACTATGGCTACCCCTTC. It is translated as CASSLAGYKDRANYGYPF.

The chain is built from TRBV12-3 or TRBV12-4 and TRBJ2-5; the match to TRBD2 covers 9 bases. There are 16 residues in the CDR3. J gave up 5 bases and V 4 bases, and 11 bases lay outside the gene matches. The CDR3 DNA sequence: TGTGCCAGCAGTTCCTCGGTCAGCGCGGGGGGGGAGACCCAGTACTTC. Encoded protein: CASSSSVSAGGETQYF.

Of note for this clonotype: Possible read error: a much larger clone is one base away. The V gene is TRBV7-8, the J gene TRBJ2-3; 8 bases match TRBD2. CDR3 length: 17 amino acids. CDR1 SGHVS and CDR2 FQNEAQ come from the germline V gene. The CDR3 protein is CASSLRAGGLTGDTQSF. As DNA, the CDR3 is TGTGCCAGCAGCTTAAGGGCGGGGGGCTTAACCGGGGATACGCAGTCTTTT.

The CDR3 loop reads CASSEDGGASYEQYF. In DNA, the CDR3 is TGTGCCAGCAGCGAGGACGGGGGGGCGTCCTACGAGCAGTACTTC. The chain employs TRBV9 and TRBJ2-7; TRBD2 matches 8 bases. Trimming removed 3 bases from V and 1 base from J; junction bases left unmatched: 6. Germline V CDR1 and CDR2: SGDLS, YYNGEE. The CDR3 runs 15 residues. Together with reference TRBV9 and TRBJ2-7, the CDR3 gives the full variable domain: DSGVTQTPKHLITATGQRVTLRCSPRSGDLSVYWYQQSLDQGLQFLIQYYNGEERAKGNILERFSAQQFPDLHSELNLSSLELGDSALYFCASSEDGGASYEQYFGPGTRLTVT.

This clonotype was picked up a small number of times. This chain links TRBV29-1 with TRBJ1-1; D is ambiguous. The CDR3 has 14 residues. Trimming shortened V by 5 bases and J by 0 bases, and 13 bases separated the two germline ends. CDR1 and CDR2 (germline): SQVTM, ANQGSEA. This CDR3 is CSVCMDYLNTEAFF. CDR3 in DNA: TGCAGCGTTTGCATGGACTATTTGAACACTGAAGCTTTCTTT. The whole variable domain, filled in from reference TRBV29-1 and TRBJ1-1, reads SAVISQKPSRDICQRGTSLTIQCQVDSQVTMMFWYRQQPGQSLTLIATANQGSEATYESGFVIDKFPISRPNLTFSTLTVSNMSPEDSSIYLCSVCMDYLNTEAFFGQGTRLTVV.

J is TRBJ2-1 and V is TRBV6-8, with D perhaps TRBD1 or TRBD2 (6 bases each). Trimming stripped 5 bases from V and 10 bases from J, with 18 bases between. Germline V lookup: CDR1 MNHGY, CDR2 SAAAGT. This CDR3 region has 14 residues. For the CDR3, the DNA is TGTGCCAGCAGTACGTTGGGGGGCCCAACCGAGCAGTTCTTC. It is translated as CASSTLGGPTEQFF.

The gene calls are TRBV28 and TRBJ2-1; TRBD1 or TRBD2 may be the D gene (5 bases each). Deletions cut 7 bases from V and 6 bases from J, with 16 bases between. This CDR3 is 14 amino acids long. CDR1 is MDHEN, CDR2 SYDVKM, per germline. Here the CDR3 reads CASIEGSSVNEQFF. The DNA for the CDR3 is TGTGCCAGCATTGAGGGGTCAAGTGTCAATGAGCAGTTCTTC.

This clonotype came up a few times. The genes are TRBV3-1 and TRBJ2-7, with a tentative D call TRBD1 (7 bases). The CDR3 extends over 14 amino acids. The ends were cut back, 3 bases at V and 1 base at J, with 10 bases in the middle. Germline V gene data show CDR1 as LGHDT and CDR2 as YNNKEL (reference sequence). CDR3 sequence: CASSQGGQSYEQYF. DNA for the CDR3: TGTGCCAGCAGCCAGGGGGGACAGTCCTACGAGCAGTACTTC.

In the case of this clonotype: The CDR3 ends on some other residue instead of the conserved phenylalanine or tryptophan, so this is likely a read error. CDR3 DNA: TGTGCCAGCAGTTACTCTAGGGCTAGCGGGAGGGAGACCTACGAGCAGTACTTA. Residues: CASSYSRASGRETYEQYL. The genes are TRBV6-5 and TRBJ2-7; 12 bases fit TRBD2. V shed 0 bases, J shed 2 bases, and the junction held 8 bases outside the gene matches. CDR1 is MNHEY, CDR2 SVGAGI, per germline. This CDR3 is built from 18 residues.

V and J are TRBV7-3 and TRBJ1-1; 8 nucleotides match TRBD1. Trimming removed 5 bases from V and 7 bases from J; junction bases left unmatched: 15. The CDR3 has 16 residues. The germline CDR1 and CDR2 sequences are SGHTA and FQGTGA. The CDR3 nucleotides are TGTGCCAGCAGCCCTAGACAGGGGCCCTATGCAAATGAAGCTTTCTTT. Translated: CASSPRQGPYANEAFF.

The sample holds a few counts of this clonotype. CDR3 sequence (DNA): TGTGCCAGCAGCTTGAGAGGTTGGATAAACTATGGCTACACCTTC. Its protein product is CASSLRGWINYGYTF. This chain connects TRBV5-6 to TRBJ1-2; D unclear. Trimming took 1 base from V and 2 from J, leaving 12 bases between them. CDR3 length: 15 residues. From germline, CDR1 is SGHDT and CDR2 YYEEEE.